These 5 T cell receptor beta chains were sequenced from one sample in a study of cytomegalovirus exposure and HLA in healthy donors. This table comes from immunoSEQ multiplex PCR, and its TCRdb copy is limited to in-frame clones, with some not included. Of under 150,000 clones listed, around nine tenths are singletons. The sample taken for sequencing was PBMCs. Receptor source: a man younger than 30 in good health and CMV-seropositive.

J is TRBJ2-5 and V is TRBV2, with TRBD2 matching over 9 bases. Germline trimming cut 5 bases from V and 4 bases from J; bases unmatched to any gene: 2. Germline V gene sequence: CDR1 SNHLY, CDR2 FYNNEI. The CDR3 has 13 amino acids. CDR3 sequence reads: CASSLSGRETQYF. The CDR3 DNA reads as TGTGCCAGCAGTCTTAGCGGGAGAGAGACCCAGTACTTC.

The V call is TRBV10-3, the J call TRBJ2-3; 15 bases match TRBD2. CDR3 length: 16 residues. Germline V CDR1 and CDR2: ENHRY, SYGVKD. With V trimmed by 6 bases and J by 6 bases, 7 bases remained unmatched. The CDR3 loop reads CAIRGTSGRSGDTQYF. The CDR3 nucleotides are TGTGCCATCAGGGGGACTAGCGGGAGGTCCGGGGATACGCAGTATTTT.

The gene calls are TRBV15 and TRBJ2-3; D may be TRBD1 (6 bases). The germline V and J ends were trimmed by 2 bases and 4 bases, with 13 bases remaining between them. The CDR3 is 15 residues long. Germline lookup yields CDR1 LNHNV and CDR2 YYDKDF (reference sequence). CDR3 region: CATSRLLEGADTQYF. The CDR3 bases are TGTGCCACCAGCAGACTACTCGAGGGGGCAGATACGCAGTATTTT. The full variable domain, in which reference TRBV15 and TRBJ2-3 provide the parts outside the CDR3, is DAMVIQNPRYQVTQFGKPVTLSCSQTLNHNVMYWYQQKSSQAPKLLFHYYDKDFNNEADTPDNFQSRRPNTSFCFLDIRSPGLGDTAMYLCATSRLLEGADTQYFGPGTRLTVL.

This chain connects TRBV19 to TRBJ2-1, with D perhaps TRBD1 (6 bases). The germline gives CDR1 LNHDA, CDR2 SQIVND (reference sequence). This CDR3 comprises 15 residues. Trimming pared 6 bases from V and 5 bases from J, leaving 17 bases between. CDR3 nucleotide sequence: TGTGCCAGTAGCCAAGGGACATCGGTGGACAATGAGCAGTTCTTC. The encoded protein is CASSQGTSVDNEQFF.

This clone has just a few counts. This chain uses TRBV6-5 with TRBJ1-1, with TRBD1 as a possible D gene (5 bases). V lost 1 base, J lost 0 bases, and 12 bases lay in between. This CDR3 is built from 16 residues. Germline-derived CDR1 and CDR2 are MNHEY and SVGAGI. The CDR3 reads CASSYFFRGLNTEAFF. In DNA, the CDR3 is TGTGCCAGCAGTTACTTCTTTCGGGGGTTGAACACTGAAGCTTTCTTT.